The entry that follows covers one TCR beta chain sequence. The ends were cut back, 5 bases at V and 4 bases at J, with 12 bases in the middle. The V gene's germline CDR1 is SGHAT and CDR2 FQNNGV. The CDR3 extends over 13 amino acids. 60 Vbeta and 13 Jbeta primers were used in PCR. Libraries were prepared by immunoSEQ multiplex PCR; TCRdb keeps only in-frame clonotypes and omits some of them. The sample has 210,000 or so clones, roughly 83% seen once; the top ten hold 1.2% to 1.5%. This specimen belongs to a study of cytomegalovirus exposure and HLA in healthy donors. Input material: PBMCs. The chain links TRBV11-2 to TRBJ2-7; a possible D gene is TRBD2 (6 bases). The clonotype was recovered from a girl between 10 and 17 years old in good health and CMV-seronegative. CDR3 DNA: TGTGCCAGCAGCGTCAACGGGGGTTACGAGCAGTACTTC. Its protein is CASSVNGGYEQYF.